A single sample is the source of the 20 T cell receptor beta chains below, sequenced in a study of T cell repertoires in cytomegalovirus infection. Each CDR3 protein gets one entry after TCRdb re-called the reads with MiXCR. Here the sample spans 200,000 to 300,000 distinct CDR3 sequences, more than 9% being singletons. Sequences were obtained from PBMCs. The receptors shown here come from a human donor in good health (CMV status not recorded). Some clones in this sample may be carry-over from other donors' samples.

This clonotype appeared many times. The CDR3 coding sequence is TGTGCCAGCAGCTCTCCTAGCGGGAGTTACGAGCAGTACTTC. This encodes CASSSPSGSYEQYF. The rearrangement uses TRBV7-2 and TRBJ2-7; 10 bases line up with TRBD2. The J segment lost 4 bases and the V segment lost 4 bases, leaving 4 bases of the junction unmatched. CDR1 and CDR2 from the germline V gene are SGHTA and FQGNSA. This CDR3 comprises 14 residues.

This clonotype was seen many times. The chain is built from TRBV12-3 or TRBV12-4 and TRBJ1-3, with 8 nucleotides matching TRBD1. CDR3 length: 15 amino acids. CDR3 coding DNA: TGTGCGTGGGGGGACAGGCGATTCTCTGGAAACACCATATATTTT. Translating it yields CAWGDRRFSGNTIYF.

The sample holds one count of this clonotype. The chain joins TRBV29-1 to TRBJ1-2, with 7 nucleotides matching TRBD1. Germline CDR1 SQVTM, CDR2 ANQGSEA. The CDR3 length is 13 residues. V lost 7 bases and J lost 7; bases outside the gene matches: 12. The CDR3 region is CSAAQQGLVGYTF. The CDR3 nucleotides are TGCAGCGCCGCACAACAGGGGTTGGTTGGCTACACCTTC.

This sequence joins TRBV28 and TRBJ2-7, with D unresolved. This CDR3 has 13 amino acids. V lost 3 bases and J 3 bases, leaving 9 bases between the germline ends. Looked up from germline, CDR1 is MDHEN and CDR2 is SYDVKM. The CDR3 loop is CASSFGANYEQYF. The CDR3 nucleotides read TGTGCCAGCAGTTTTGGCGCGAACTACGAGCAGTACTTC.

The V and J genes are TRBV6-2 or TRBV6-3 and TRBJ2-5, with 12 bases lining up with TRBD1. CDR1 and CDR2 from the germline V gene are MNHEY and SVGEGT. The CDR3 is 16 residues long. The ends lost 4 bases at V and 5 bases at J; junction bases unmatched: 8. CDR3 in DNA: TGTGCCAGCAGTTCCATGGGACAGGGGGCGTTGGAGACCCAGTACTTC. As protein: CASSSMGQGALETQYF.

V and J are TRBV19 and TRBJ1-1; 9 positions match TRBD1. V lost 6 bases, J lost 6 bases, and 5 bases stayed unmatched. The CDR3 is made up of 13 amino acids. The germline CDR1 and CDR2 sequences are LNHDA and SQIVND (reference sequence). CDR3 sequence reads: CASSPDRGAEAFF. In DNA form, the CDR3 reads TGTGCCAGTAGCCCGGACAGGGGCGCTGAAGCTTTCTTT.

This clonotype was seen only a few times. J is TRBJ1-1 and V is TRBV12-3 or TRBV12-4; D is unclear. V lost 5 bases and J lost 3, with 10 bases in between. CDR3 length equals 13 residues. As DNA, the CDR3 is TGTGCCAGCAGTATGGCGTCGGACACTGAAGCTTTCTTT. Protein sequence: CASSMASDTEAFF.

This clonotype was counted many times. The gene calls are TRBV12-3 or TRBV12-4 and TRBJ1-3; the D gene is possibly TRBD1 (5 bases). CDR3 length: 15 residues. Trimming cost V 3 bases and J 2 bases, with 11 bases left between them. CDR3 sequence: CASSFGGGAGNTIYF. The CDR3 nucleotides are TGTGCCAGCAGTTTTGGGGGAGGGGCTGGAAACACCATATATTTT.

The chain links TRBV27 to TRBJ1-5; D is ambiguous. CDR3 length equals 15 residues. V was shortened by 2 bases and J by 3 bases, with 11 bases between the two germline ends. Germline CDR1 reads MNHEY; CDR2 reads SMNVEV (reference sequence). This CDR3 is CASSLEGRNNQPQHF. CDR3 bases: TGTGCCAGCAGTTTAGAGGGTAGAAACAATCAGCCCCAGCATTTT.

The sample holds a few counts of this clonotype. This chain joins TRBV19 and TRBJ1-2; no firm D call. The germline CDR1 and CDR2 sequences are LNHDA and SQIVND (reference sequence). The CDR3 sequence is 14 residues long. V gave up 4 bases and J gave up 5 bases, with 14 bases separating them. The CDR3 spells CASSTSQVRYGYTF. The CDR3 DNA is TGTGCCAGTAGTACCTCTCAGGTGAGGTATGGCTACACCTTC.

This clonotype was observed many times. The rearrangement links TRBV7-3 to TRBJ2-1, with TRBD2 matching 7 bases. The CDR3 covers 14 residues. Looked up from germline, CDR1 is SGHTA and CDR2 is FQGTGA. With V trimmed by 1 base and J by 4 bases, 1 base remained unmatched. Here the CDR3 DNA reads TGTGCCAGCAGCTTAAGGGGGGGGTACAATGAGCAGTTCTTC. Encoded protein: CASSLRGGYNEQFF.

Many counts were recorded for this clonotype. The chain is built from TRBV7-9 and TRBJ1-5; D might be TRBD1 (6 bases). With 5 bases removed from V and 2 bases from J, the gap between germline ends came to 16 bases. Germline values: CDR1 SEHNR, CDR2 FQNEAQ (reference sequence). This CDR3 contains 16 residues. The CDR3 DNA is TGTGCCAGCAGCGAAATGCCCAGGGGAGGCAATCAGCCCCAGCATTTT. Translated, it gives CASSEMPRGGNQPQHF.

This clonotype appeared a single time. Likely a read error: the CDR3 ends without its conserved phenylalanine or tryptophan. The DNA is left out, because the CDR3 cannot be placed on it with certainty; the CDR3 is given as TCRdb lists it. The genes are TRBV25-1 and TRBJ2-5; TRBD2, the table's D call, lacks a check against the DNA. Including both end residues, the CDR3 is 16 amino acids long. Germline-derived CDR1 and CDR2 are MGHDK and SYGVNS. This CDR3 is CASSEGTSGYLREECC.

This clonotype was counted between two and nine times. This sequence joins TRBV20-1 and TRBJ1-4; a possible D gene is TRBD1 (5 bases). There are 13 residues in the CDR3. With 6 bases removed from V and 8 bases from J, the gap between germline ends came to 16 bases. CDR1 DFQATT and CDR2 SNEGSKA come from the germline V gene (reference sequence). CDR3 sequence (DNA): TGCAGTGCGCAAAGGGGCAGGGAGGAAAAACTGTTTTTT. Its protein is CSAQRGREEKLFF.

The sample holds many counts of this clonotype. The rearrangement uses TRBV6-1 and TRBJ2-1; D unresolved. Per germline, CDR1 MNHNS and CDR2 SASEGT. With 4 bases removed from V and 6 bases from J, the gap between germline ends came to 7 bases. The CDR3 runs to 12 residues. The CDR3 region has the DNA TGTGCCAGCAGTGGGGCTGCCAATGAGCAGTTCTTC. Encoded protein: CASSGAANEQFF.

In this sample, this clonotype turned up many times. The rearrangement joins TRBV28 to TRBJ2-1, with 8 bases aligning to TRBD1. V was clipped by 6 bases and J by 8 bases; unmatched bases: 12. The CDR3 extends over 15 amino acids. Germline values: CDR1 MDHEN, CDR2 SYDVKM. In nucleotides, the CDR3 is TGTGCCAGCAGGGGACAGGTAACTCGGTACGATGAGCAGTTCTTC. It codes for CASRGQVTRYDEQFF.

This clonotype was found a few times. The chain combines TRBV19 with TRBJ2-1, with a tentative D call TRBD1 (5 bases). The CDR3 is made up of 14 amino acids. Trimming took off 4 bases at V and 3 bases at J, with 10 bases between the two ends. CDR1 LNHDA and CDR2 SQIVND come from the germline V gene (reference sequence). The chain's CDR3 is CASSRAGRYNEQFF. CDR3 in DNA: TGTGCCAGTAGTAGAGCAGGGCGCTACAATGAGCAGTTCTTC.

This clonotype showed up just a few times. V is TRBV2 and J is TRBJ1-5, with D uncertain. CDR3 size: 14 residues. V was pared by 2 bases and J by 7 bases, with 12 bases between. Germline V gives CDR1 SNHLY, CDR2 FYNNEI. CDR3 region: CASSERSSGQPQHF. The CDR3 region has the DNA TGTGCCAGCAGTGAAAGGTCTAGTGGGCAGCCCCAGCATTTT.

The sample holds many counts of this clonotype. The chain joins TRBV5-4 to TRBJ2-2; D is undetermined. In germline, CDR1 is SGHNT, CDR2 YYREEE (reference sequence). The CDR3 is 17 amino acids. V lost 4 bases, J lost 6 bases, and 22 bases lay in between. CDR3 coding DNA: TGTGCCAGCAGCCTCGGACGAAAAAGCAGTTTGCCCGGGGAGCTGTTTTTT. It is translated as CASSLGRKSSLPGELFF. The full variable domain, rest sourced from reference TRBV5-4 and TRBJ2-2, is ETGVTQSPTHLIKTRGQQVTLRCSSQSGHNTVSWYQQALGQGPQFIFQYYREEENGRGNFPPRFSGLQFPNYSSELNVNALELDDSALYLCASSLGRKSSLPGELFFGEGSRLTVL.

This clonotype was counted at least ten times. The rearrangement links TRBV6-2 or TRBV6-3 to TRBJ1-1; unclear D gene. Trimming took off 2 bases at V and 3 bases at J, with 10 bases between the two ends. The CDR3 has 14 amino acids. The germline V gene has CDR1 MNHEY and CDR2 SVGEGT. The CDR3 DNA follows: TGTGCCAGCAGTTACCCAAGGGAGTACACTGAAGCTTTCTTT. Protein sequence: CASSYPREYTEAFF.